This TCR beta chain was captured by sequencing in a study of cytomegalovirus exposure and HLA in healthy donors. Study overall: An earlier analysis found roughly 100 million unique TCR beta sequences from about 190 million T cells. Study results and caveats: Among immune exposure information, only CMV serostatus was available. Among the most significant clusters, several appeared linked to common viral pathogens in a later analysis.

Comment on this clone: Its antigen is unknown.

Germline CDR1 and CDR2: SGHTA and FQGNSA. The CDR3 runs 12 residues. The V gene lost 5 bases and the J gene lost 5 bases, with 7 bases spanning the gap. It was with 60 Vbeta and 13 Jbeta primers that the PCR ran. The data were produced by immunoSEQ multiplex PCR, yet TCRdb's version contains in-frame clones alone and is incomplete. The data show approximately 200,000 clones, about 79% seen once. The sequence was collected from a young man in good health and CMV-seronegative. The chain combines TRBV7-2 with TRBJ1-5; D is unresolved. Input material: PBMCs. The CDR3 loop reads CASSQTHQPQHF. CDR3 bases: TGTGCCAGCAGCCAGACACATCAGCCCCAGCATTTT. Using reference TRBV7-2 and TRBJ1-5 for the parts outside the CDR3, the full variable domain is GAGVSQSPSNKVTEKGKDVELRCDPISGHTALYWYRQSLGQGLEFLIYFQGNSAPDKSGLPSDRFSAERTGGSVSTLTIQRTQQEDSAVYLCASSQTHQPQHFGDGTRLSIL.